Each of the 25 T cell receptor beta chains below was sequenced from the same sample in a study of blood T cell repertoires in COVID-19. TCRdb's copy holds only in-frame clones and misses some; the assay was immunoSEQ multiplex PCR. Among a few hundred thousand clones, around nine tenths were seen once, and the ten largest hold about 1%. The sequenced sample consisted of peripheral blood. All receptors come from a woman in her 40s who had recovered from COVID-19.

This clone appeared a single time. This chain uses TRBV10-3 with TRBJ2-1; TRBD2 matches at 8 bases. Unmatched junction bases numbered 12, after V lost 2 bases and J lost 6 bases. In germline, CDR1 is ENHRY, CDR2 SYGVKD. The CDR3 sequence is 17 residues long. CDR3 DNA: TGTGCCATCAGTGAGGAGGGGGGCGGGAGGAGACCCAATGAGCAGTTCTTC. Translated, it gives CAISEEGGGRRPNEQFF.

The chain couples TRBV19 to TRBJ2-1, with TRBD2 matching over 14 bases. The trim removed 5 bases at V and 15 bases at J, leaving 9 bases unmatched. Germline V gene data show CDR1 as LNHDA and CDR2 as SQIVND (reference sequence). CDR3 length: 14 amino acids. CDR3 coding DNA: TGTGCCAGTAGTCGAACCGGGACTAGCGGGAGTGGGTTCTTC. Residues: CASSRTGTSGSGFF.

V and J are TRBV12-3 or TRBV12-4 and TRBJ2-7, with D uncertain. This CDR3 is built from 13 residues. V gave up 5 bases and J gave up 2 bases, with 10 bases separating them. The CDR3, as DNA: TGTGCCAGCAGTCCCCAAAACACCTACGAGCAGTACTTC. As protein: CASSPQNTYEQYF.

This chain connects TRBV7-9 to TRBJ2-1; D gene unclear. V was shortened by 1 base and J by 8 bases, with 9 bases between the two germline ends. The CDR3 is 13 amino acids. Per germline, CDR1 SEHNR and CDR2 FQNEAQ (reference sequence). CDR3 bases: TGTGCCAGCAGCTTAGACCCTATAGATGAGCAGTTCTTC. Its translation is CASSLDPIDEQFF.

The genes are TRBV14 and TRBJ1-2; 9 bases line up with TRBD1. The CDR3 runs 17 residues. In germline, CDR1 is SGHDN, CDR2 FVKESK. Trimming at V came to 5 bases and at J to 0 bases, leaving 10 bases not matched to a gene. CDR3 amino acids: CASSDTRDRVPNYGYTF. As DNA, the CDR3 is TGTGCCAGCAGCGACACCCGGGACAGGGTGCCTAACTATGGCTACACCTTC.

The CDR3 DNA reads as TGCAGTGCTAGTTTCAGGGGACCCTCCTACGAGCAGTACGTC. Translation gives CSASFRGPSYEQYV. The chain recombines TRBV20-1 with TRBJ2-7; tentative D call: TRBD1 (6 bases). Per germline, CDR1 DFQATT and CDR2 SNEGSKA (reference sequence). The CDR3 loop spans 14 amino acids. Between the trimmed V and J ends, which lost 3 bases and 0 bases, there was a span of 12 bases.

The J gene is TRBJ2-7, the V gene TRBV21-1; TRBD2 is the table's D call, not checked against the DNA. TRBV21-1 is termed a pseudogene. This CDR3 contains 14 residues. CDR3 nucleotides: TGTGCCAGCAAAAAGGAGGTCAGACGATACGAGCAGTACGTC. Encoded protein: CASKKEVRRYEQYV.

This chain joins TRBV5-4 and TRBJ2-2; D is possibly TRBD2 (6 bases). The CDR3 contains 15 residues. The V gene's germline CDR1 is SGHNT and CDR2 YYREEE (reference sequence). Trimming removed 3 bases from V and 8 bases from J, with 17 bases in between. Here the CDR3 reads CASSSDTTRLGELFF. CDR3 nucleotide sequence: TGTGCCAGCAGCTCCGACACGACTAGGTTGGGGGAGCTGTTTTTT.

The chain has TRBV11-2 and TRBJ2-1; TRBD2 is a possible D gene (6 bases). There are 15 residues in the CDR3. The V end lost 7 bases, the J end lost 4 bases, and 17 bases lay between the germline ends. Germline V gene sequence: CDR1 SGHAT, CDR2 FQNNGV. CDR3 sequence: CASTPSAGRYNEQFF. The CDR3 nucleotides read TGTGCCAGCACCCCCTCGGCGGGACGGTACAATGAGCAGTTCTTC.

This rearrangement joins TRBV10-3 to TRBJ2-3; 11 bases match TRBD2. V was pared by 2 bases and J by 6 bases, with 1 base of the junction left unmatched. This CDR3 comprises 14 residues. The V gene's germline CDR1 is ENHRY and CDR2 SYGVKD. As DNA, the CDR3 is TGTGCCATCAGTGAGGCTAGCGGGAGGGATACGCAGTATTTT. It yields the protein CAISEASGRDTQYF.

DNA for the CDR3: TGTGCCAGCAGTAGCCCCGTGGTGGGGGGTGGTGAGCAGTTCTTC. It is translated as CASSSPVVGGGEQFF. The V and J genes are TRBV6-2 or TRBV6-3 and TRBJ2-1; weak D call: TRBD2 (6 bases). V lost 5 bases and J lost 9, with 20 bases in between. The CDR3 is 15 residues long. Germline CDR1 and CDR2: MNHEY and SVGEGT.

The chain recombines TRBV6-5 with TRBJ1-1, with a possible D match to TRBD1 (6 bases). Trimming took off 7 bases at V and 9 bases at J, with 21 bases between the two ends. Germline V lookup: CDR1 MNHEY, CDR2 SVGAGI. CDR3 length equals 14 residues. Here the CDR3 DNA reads TGTGCCAGCACCCCGGGGGGCAGCCGAGCTCAAGCTTTCTTT. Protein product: CASTPGGSRAQAFF.

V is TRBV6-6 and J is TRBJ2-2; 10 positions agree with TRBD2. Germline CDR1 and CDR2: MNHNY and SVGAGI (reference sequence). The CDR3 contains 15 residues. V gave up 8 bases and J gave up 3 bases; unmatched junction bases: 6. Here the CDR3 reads CASGYLAGDTGELFF. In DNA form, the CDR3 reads TGTGCCAGCGGGTATCTAGCGGGAGACACCGGGGAGCTGTTTTTT.

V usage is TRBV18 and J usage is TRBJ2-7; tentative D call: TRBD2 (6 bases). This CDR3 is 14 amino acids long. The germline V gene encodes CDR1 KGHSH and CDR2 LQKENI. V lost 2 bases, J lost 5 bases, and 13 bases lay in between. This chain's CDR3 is CASSPNAGFDEQYF. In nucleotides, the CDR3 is TGTGCCAGCTCACCAAACGCGGGGTTCGACGAGCAGTACTTC. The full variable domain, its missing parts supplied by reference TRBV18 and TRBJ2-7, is NAGVMQNPRHLVRRRGQEARLRCSPMKGHSHVYWYRQLPEEGLKFMVYLQKENIIDESGMPKERFSAEFPKEGPSILRIQQVVRGDSAAYFCASSPNAGFDEQYFGPGTRLTVT.

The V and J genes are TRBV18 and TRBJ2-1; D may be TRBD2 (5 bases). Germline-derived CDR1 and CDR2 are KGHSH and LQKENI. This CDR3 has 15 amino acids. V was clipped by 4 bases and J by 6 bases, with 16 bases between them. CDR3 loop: CASSLFSAPSNEQFF. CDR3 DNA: TGTGCCAGCTCACTGTTTAGCGCCCCCTCCAATGAGCAGTTCTTC.

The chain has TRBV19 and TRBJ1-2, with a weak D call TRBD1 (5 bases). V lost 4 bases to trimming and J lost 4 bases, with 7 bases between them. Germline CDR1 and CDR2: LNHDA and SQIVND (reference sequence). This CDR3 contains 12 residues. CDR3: CASSTGGYGYTF. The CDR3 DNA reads TGTGCCAGTAGTACGGGGGGCTATGGCTACACCTTC.

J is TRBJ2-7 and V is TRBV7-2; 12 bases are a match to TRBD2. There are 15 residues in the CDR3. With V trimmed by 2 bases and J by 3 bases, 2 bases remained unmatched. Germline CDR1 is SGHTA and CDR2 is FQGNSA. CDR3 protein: CASSLPSGRDYEQYF. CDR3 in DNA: TGTGCCAGCAGCTTACCTAGCGGGAGGGACTACGAGCAGTACTTC.

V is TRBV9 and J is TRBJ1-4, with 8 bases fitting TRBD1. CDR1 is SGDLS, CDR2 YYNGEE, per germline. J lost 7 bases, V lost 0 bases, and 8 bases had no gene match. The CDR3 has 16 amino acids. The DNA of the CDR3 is TGTGCCAGCAGCGTAGGGACAGGGTTTGGGGTTGAAAAACTGTTTTTT. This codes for CASSVGTGFGVEKLFF.

The CDR3 reads CASSIWAGDRNTEAFF. In nucleotides, the CDR3 is TGTGCCAGTAGTATTTGGGCAGGGGATAGAAACACTGAAGCTTTCTTT. The chain links TRBV19 to TRBJ1-1; tentative D call: TRBD1 (6 bases). The CDR3 has 16 amino acids. The germline V and J ends were trimmed by 3 bases and 2 bases, with 16 bases remaining between them. Looked up from germline, CDR1 is LNHDA and CDR2 is SQIVND (reference sequence).

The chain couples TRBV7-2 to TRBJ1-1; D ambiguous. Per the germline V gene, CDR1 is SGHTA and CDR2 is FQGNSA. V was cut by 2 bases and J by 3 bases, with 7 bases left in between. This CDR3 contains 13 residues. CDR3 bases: TGTGCCAGCAGCTTAAACAGAGACACTGAAGCTTTCTTT. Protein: CASSLNRDTEAFF.

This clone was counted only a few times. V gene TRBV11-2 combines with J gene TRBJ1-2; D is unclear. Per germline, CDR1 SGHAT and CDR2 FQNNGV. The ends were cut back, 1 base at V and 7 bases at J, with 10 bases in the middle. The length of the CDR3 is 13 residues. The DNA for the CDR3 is TGTGCCAGCAGCTTAGGGGTAGGAGGTGGCTACACCTTC. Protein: CASSLGVGGGYTF.

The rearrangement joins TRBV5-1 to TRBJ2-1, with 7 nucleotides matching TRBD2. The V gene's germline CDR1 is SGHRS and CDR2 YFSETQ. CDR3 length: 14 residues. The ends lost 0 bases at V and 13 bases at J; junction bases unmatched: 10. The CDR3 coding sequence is TGCGCCAGCAGCTTGGAACAGACCGCGGGGGACCAGTTCTTC. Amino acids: CASSLEQTAGDQFF.

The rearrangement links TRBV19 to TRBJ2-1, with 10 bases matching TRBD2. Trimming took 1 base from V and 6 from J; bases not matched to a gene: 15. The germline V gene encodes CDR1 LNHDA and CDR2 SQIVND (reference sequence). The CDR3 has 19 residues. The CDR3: CASSIVGSGRYPMTNEQFF. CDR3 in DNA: TGTGCCAGTAGTATAGTTGGTAGCGGGAGGTACCCAATGACCAATGAGCAGTTCTTC.

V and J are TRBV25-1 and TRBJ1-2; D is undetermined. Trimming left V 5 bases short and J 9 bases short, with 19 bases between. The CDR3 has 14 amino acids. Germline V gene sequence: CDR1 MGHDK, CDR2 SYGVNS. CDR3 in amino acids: CASSHPGPGRSYTF. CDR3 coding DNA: TGTGCCAGCAGTCACCCCGGACCGGGAAGGAGCTACACCTTC.

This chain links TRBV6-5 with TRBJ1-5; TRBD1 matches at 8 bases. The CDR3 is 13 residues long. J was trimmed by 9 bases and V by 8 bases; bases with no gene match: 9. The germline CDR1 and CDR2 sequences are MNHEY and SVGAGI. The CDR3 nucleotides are TGTGCCAGCCGTACGGACAGGGCAGGGCCCCAGCATTTT. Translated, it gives CASRTDRAGPQHF.